This passage covers 17 T cell receptor beta chains from one sample sequenced in a study of control samples from healthy donors and cancer patients. The repertoire was sequenced with immunoSEQ multiplex PCR; TCRdb's copy has only in-frame clones and lacks some. The table shows approximately 220,000 clones, with about 93% occurring only once. Sequenced sample: blood. All receptors come from a man aged 45-65 years in good health.

This clone was observed a single time. The V and J genes are TRBV7-2 and TRBJ2-2; TRBD2 is a possible D gene (6 bases). Germline CDR1 SGHTA, CDR2 FQGNSA. The CDR3 runs to 16 residues. V was cut by 5 bases and J by 4 bases, with 17 bases left in between. CDR3: CASSRGASAGTGELFF. The DNA for the CDR3 is TGTGCCAGCAGCCGCGGGGCTAGCGCGGGCACCGGGGAGCTGTTTTTT. The entire variable domain, with the rest obtained from reference TRBV7-2 and TRBJ2-2, is as follows: GAGVSQSPSNKVTEKGKDVELRCDPISGHTALYWYRQSLGQGLEFLIYFQGNSAPDKSGLPSDRFSAERTGGSVSTLTIQRTQQEDSAVYLCASSRGASAGTGELFFGEGSRLTVL.

This clone was recorded only once. The chain employs TRBV10-3 and TRBJ1-5, with 10 bases matching TRBD1. V was clipped by 5 bases and J by 2 bases; unmatched bases: 9. Germline V gives CDR1 ENHRY, CDR2 SYGVKD. There are 17 residues in the CDR3. The CDR3, as DNA: TGTGCCATCAGTAAGGACAGGGGGTCTCTGGGCAATCAGCCCCAGCATTTT. Residues: CAISKDRGSLGNQPQHF.

This clone occurred once. Relative to the germline gene, one junction end is altered; a read error may explain this. The chain joins TRBV7-7 to TRBJ2-1; D tentatively fits TRBD1 or TRBD2 (5 bases each). The germline gives CDR1 SSHAT, CDR2 FNYEAQ (reference sequence). This CDR3 contains 14 residues. The CDR3 DNA is TGTGCTAGCAGCCAATCCGGGACCATCGGGGAGCAGTTCTTC. Translated, it gives CASSQSGTIGEQFF. Combining the CDR3 with reference TRBV7-7 and TRBJ2-1 gives the whole variable domain GAGVSQSPRYKVTKRGQDVTLRCDPISSHATLYWYQQALGQGPEFLTYFNYEAQPDKSGLPSDRFSAERPEGSISTLTIQRTEQRDSAMYRCASSQSGTIGEQFFGPGTRLTVL.

The gene calls are TRBV5-1 and TRBJ2-5; 8 bases match TRBD1. CDR3 length: 16 amino acids. Germline-derived CDR1 and CDR2 are SGHRS and YFSETQ. J was trimmed by 1 base and V by 0 bases; bases with no gene match: 5. CDR3 region: CASSLGGTGVQETQYF. The CDR3 DNA is TGCGCCAGCAGCTTGGGGGGGACAGGCGTCCAAGAGACCCAGTACTTC. The full variable domain, rest sourced from reference TRBV5-1 and TRBJ2-5, is KAGVTQTPRYLIKTRGQQVTLSCSPISGHRSVSWYQQTPGQGLQFLFEYFSETQRNKGNFPGRFSGRQFSNSRSEMNVSTLELGDSALYLCASSLGGTGVQETQYFGPGTRLLVL.

This sequence joins TRBV5-1 and TRBJ1-1; D perhaps matches TRBD1 (5 bases). V lost 2 bases, J lost 0 bases, and 11 bases lay in between. Germline loops: CDR1 SGHRS, CDR2 YFSETQ. CDR3 length: 15 amino acids. CDR3 region: CASSFSTEMNTEAFF. Written as DNA, the CDR3 is TGCGCCAGCAGCTTTTCGACAGAAATGAACACTGAAGCTTTCTTT.

V gene TRBV14 combines with J gene TRBJ1-4; the D gene is possibly TRBD1 (6 bases). With 4 bases removed from V and 8 bases from J, the gap between germline ends came to 20 bases. Germline V lookup: CDR1 SGHDN, CDR2 FVKESK. The CDR3 spans 16 residues. The CDR3 sequence: CASSPAGASGAEKLFF. In nucleotides, the CDR3 is TGTGCCAGCAGCCCCGCAGGGGCAAGTGGCGCGGAAAAACTGTTTTTT.

The chain has TRBV7-2 and TRBJ2-5, with a possible D match to TRBD1 (5 bases). The CDR3 length is 13 residues. Trimming removed 5 bases from V and 5 bases from J, with 12 bases in between. Looked up from germline, CDR1 is SGHTA and CDR2 is FQGNSA. CDR3 region: CASSPRGRETQYF. The CDR3 nucleotides read TGTGCCAGCAGCCCTAGGGGTCGGGAGACCCAGTACTTC. The complete variable domain, with remaining parts taken from reference TRBV7-2 and TRBJ2-5, reads GAGVSQSPSNKVTEKGKDVELRCDPISGHTALYWYRQSLGQGLEFLIYFQGNSAPDKSGLPSDRFSAERTGGSVSTLTIQRTQQEDSAVYLCASSPRGRETQYFGPGTRLLVL.

This clone showed up just once. This chain connects TRBV27 to TRBJ1-2; no firm D call. The germline V and J ends were trimmed by 3 bases and 10 bases, with 15 bases remaining between them. The CDR3 consists of 13 residues. Per the germline V gene, CDR1 is MNHEY and CDR2 is SMNVEV (reference sequence). The CDR3 reads CASSFGKGLDYTF. The CDR3 DNA reads as TGTGCCAGCAGTTTTGGAAAGGGCTTGGACTACACCTTC.

V and J are TRBV2 and TRBJ2-6; 9 bases are shared with TRBD1. The CDR3 length is 17 residues. Looked up from germline, CDR1 is SNHLY and CDR2 is FYNNEI. V dropped 6 bases and J dropped 0; count of bases not matched to a gene: 6. The DNA of the CDR3 is TGTGCCAGCAGCGGTGGACAGGGGAGCTCTGGGGCCAACGTCCTGACTTTC. Amino acid sequence: CASSGGQGSSGANVLTF.

CDR3 protein: CASSQERGTNQPQHF. The CDR3 bases are TGCGCCAGCAGCCAAGAACGAGGGACCAATCAGCCCCAGCATTTT. The rearrangement uses TRBV4-3 and TRBJ1-5; D might be TRBD1 (5 bases). The germline gives CDR1 LGHNA, CDR2 YSLEER. The CDR3 is 15 residues long. With 0 bases removed from V and 3 bases from J, the gap between germline ends came to 9 bases.

J is TRBJ1-6 and V is TRBV19, with D possibly being TRBD1 (5 bases). Trimming cost V 7 bases and J 5 bases, with 12 bases left between them. The CDR3 runs 14 residues. Germline lookup yields CDR1 LNHDA and CDR2 SQIVND (reference sequence). The CDR3 region is CASIPGTDNSPLHF. For the CDR3, the DNA is TGTGCCAGTATTCCCGGGACGGATAATTCACCCCTCCACTTT. Full variable domain (missing parts from reference TRBV19 and TRBJ1-6): DGGITQSPKYLFRKEGQNVTLSCEQNLNHDAMYWYRQDPGQGLRLIYYSQIVNDFQKGDIAEGYSVSREKKESFPLTVTSAQKNPTAFYLCASIPGTDNSPLHFGNGTRLTVT.

The J gene is TRBJ2-3, the V gene TRBV5-1, with 7 positions matching TRBD1. This CDR3 region has 15 residues. With V trimmed by 2 bases and J by 2 bases, 5 bases remained unmatched. CDR1 is SGHRS and CDR2 is YFSETQ in the germline V gene. The CDR3 region has the DNA TGCGCCAGCAGCTTTTTGACAGGGAACACAGATACGCAGTATTTT. This codes for CASSFLTGNTDTQYF.

On this clone: A junction end diverges from the germline sequence, so it may reflect a read error. The V and J genes are TRBV27 and TRBJ1-6, with D uncertain. CDR3 length: 15 amino acids. Germline-derived CDR1 and CDR2 are MNHEY and SMNVEV (reference sequence). The DNA of the CDR3 is TGTGCCAGCCGTTTACTAAGGTCCTATAATTCACCCCTCCACTTT. Translation: CASRLLRSYNSPLHF.

The chain uses TRBV6-5 and TRBJ2-3; 9 nucleotides line up with TRBD1. Per the germline V gene, CDR1 is MNHEY and CDR2 is SVGAGI. The CDR3 runs 14 residues. V lost 6 bases, J lost 2 bases, and 3 bases stayed unmatched. Here the CDR3 DNA reads TGTGCCAGCAGGACAGGGGGACCCACAGATACGCAGTATTTT. This translates into CASRTGGPTDTQYF.

This chain connects TRBV10-1 to TRBJ1-6; D is unclear. This CDR3 spans 16 amino acids. CDR1 is WNHNN and CDR2 is SYGVQD in the germline V gene (reference sequence). V lost 2 bases and J lost 0, with 8 bases in between. The CDR3 protein is CASSEISSSYNSPLHF. In DNA, the CDR3 is TGCGCCAGCAGTGAGATAAGTAGCTCCTATAATTCACCCCTCCACTTT.

The V and J genes are TRBV6-5 and TRBJ1-5; possible D gene TRBD1, 5 bases. The germline gives CDR1 MNHEY, CDR2 SVGAGI. The CDR3 spans 13 residues. V gave up 6 bases and J gave up 4 bases, with 10 bases separating them. CDR3: CASRTEINQPQHF. As DNA, the CDR3 is TGTGCCAGCAGGACAGAGATTAATCAGCCCCAGCATTTT.

The DNA for the CDR3 is TGTGCCAGCAGTCAGCCCAGGACAACGGACGGGGAGCAGTACTTC. Translation: CASSQPRTTDGEQYF. J is TRBJ2-7 and V is TRBV6-2 or TRBV6-3; D is perhaps TRBD1 (5 bases). Trimming pared 5 bases from V and 7 bases from J, leaving 21 bases between. The CDR3 runs to 15 residues. Germline loops: CDR1 MNHEY, CDR2 SVGEGT.